What follows are 26 T cell receptor beta chains derived from one specimen sequenced in a study of T cells in Graves' hyperthyroidism and ophthalmopathy. What was amplified from RNA transcripts were TCR beta CDR3 regions. The HTBI set primed first-round TCR CDR3 RT-PCR. One entry per CDR3 protein results from TCRdb running MiXCR on the multiplex PCR reads. The profile covers about 840,000 distinct CDR3 sequences, with approximately 40% appearing a single time and 7.5% to 9.5% taken by the ten largest. Sequencing used blood. These receptors were collected from a man between 18 and 29 years old with Graves' hyperthyroidism.

The V call is TRBV2, the J call TRBJ1-5, with a weak D call TRBD1 (6 bases). The V gene's germline CDR1 is SNHLY and CDR2 FYNNEI. V shed 6 bases and J shed 5 bases, with 14 bases lying between them. This CDR3 spans 14 amino acids. The DNA of the CDR3 is TGTGCCAGCAGCCGTGGACAGTCTTATCAGCCCCAGCATTTT. Translated: CASSRGQSYQPQHF. Together with reference TRBV2 and TRBJ1-5, the CDR3 gives the full variable domain: EPEVTQTPSHQVTQMGQEVILRCVPISNHLYFYWYRQILGQKVEFLVSFYNNEISEKSEIFDDQFSVERPDGSNFTLKIRSTKLEDSAMYFCASSRGQSYQPQHFGDGTRLSIL.

This chain joins TRBV7-2 and TRBJ1-2; D is ambiguous. The ends were cut back, 1 base at V and 8 bases at J, with 11 bases in the middle. The germline V gene has CDR1 SGHTA and CDR2 FQGNSA. This CDR3 region has 13 residues. CDR3 in DNA: TGTGCCAGCAGCTTAGTGGGATCTGAGGGCTACACCTTC. This sequence encodes CASSLVGSEGYTF. Looking up the rest from reference TRBV7-2 and TRBJ1-2 gives the full variable domain: GAGVSQSPSNKVTEKGKDVELRCDPISGHTALYWYRQSLGQGLEFLIYFQGNSAPDKSGLPSDRFSAERTGGSVSTLTIQRTQQEDSAVYLCASSLVGSEGYTFGSGTRLTVV.

This clonotype was found a few times. V and J are TRBV4-1 and TRBJ2-7; D is possibly TRBD1 (6 bases). The CDR3 loop spans 15 amino acids. V was trimmed by 1 base and J by 1 base, leaving 11 bases between them. Per the germline V gene, CDR1 is MGHRA and CDR2 is YSYEKL. The CDR3 loop is CASSQVRGDSYEQYF. In DNA, the CDR3 is TGCGCCAGCAGCCAAGTCAGGGGAGATTCCTACGAGCAGTACTTC.

The chain employs TRBV9 and TRBJ1-6, with TRBD1 identical over 7 bases. The CDR3 covers 17 residues. Germline V CDR1 and CDR2: SGDLS, YYNGEE. Losses at the gene ends were 4 bases for V and 0 bases for J; bases not matched to a gene: 7. The CDR3 reads CASSPGGGSSYNSPLHF. CDR3 sequence (DNA): TGTGCCAGCAGCCCAGGGGGAGGGAGCTCCTATAATTCACCCCTCCACTTT.

V gene TRBV29-1 combines with J gene TRBJ1-2; possible D gene TRBD1, 5 bases. The CDR3 runs to 12 residues. Germline V lookup: CDR1 SQVTM, CDR2 ANQGSEA. V was pared by 6 bases and J by 6 bases, with 14 bases between. CDR3 loop: CSVGRGDHGYTF. CDR3 nucleotide sequence: TGCAGCGTGGGGCGCGGGGATCATGGCTACACCTTC.

V and J are TRBV5-6 and TRBJ2-5; D is uncertain. The CDR3 loop spans 14 amino acids. Per germline, CDR1 SGHDT and CDR2 YYEEEE. V was pared by 4 bases and J by 3 bases, with 13 bases between. The CDR3 nucleotides read TGTGCCAGCAGCCCCCCTGGACGGGAAGAGACCCAGTACTTC. Translated: CASSPPGREETQYF.

This chain links TRBV2 with TRBJ1-3, with a possible D match to TRBD1 (5 bases). Trimming left V 5 bases short and J 7 bases short, with 18 bases between. The CDR3 consists of 15 residues. Germline-derived CDR1 and CDR2 are SNHLY and FYNNEI. The CDR3 nucleotides read TGTGCCAGCAGTTACTACCCAGCCCGGGGGAACACCATATATTTT. Its translation is CASSYYPARGNTIYF. Looking up the rest from reference TRBV2 and TRBJ1-3 gives the full variable domain: EPEVTQTPSHQVTQMGQEVILRCVPISNHLYFYWYRQILGQKVEFLVSFYNNEISEKSEIFDDQFSVERPDGSNFTLKIRSTKLEDSAMYFCASSYYPARGNTIYFGEGSWLTVV.

Note on this clonotype: No conserved phenylalanine or tryptophan ends this CDR3, so it is likely a read error. Because the CDR3's place on the DNA is in doubt, the DNA is left out and the CDR3 is given as listed by TCRdb. The chain has TRBV15 and TRBJ1-3; the table's TRBD1 call for D was not verified on the DNA. The CDR3 length is 8 residues, termini included. The germline V gene has CDR1 LNHNV and CDR2 YYDKDF (reference sequence). CDR3 protein: CATRESRA.

The chain carries TRBV4-2 and TRBJ1-1, with 9 positions matching TRBD1. This CDR3 comprises 17 residues. The trim removed 5 bases at V and 4 bases at J, leaving 14 bases unmatched. The germline CDR1 and CDR2 sequences are LGHNA and YNFKEQ. In DNA form, the CDR3 reads TGTGCCAGCAGCTTCGCTGGGGGGGTGACAGGGGGCACTGAAGCTTTCTTT. It translates to CASSFAGGVTGGTEAFF.

This clonotype was seen only a few times. The gene calls are TRBV7-2 and TRBJ1-1; 7 bases map to TRBD1. The CDR3 consists of 15 residues. Trimming cost V 5 bases and J 11 bases; bases outside gene matches: 17. Germline loops: CDR1 SGHTA, CDR2 FQGNSA. Written as DNA, the CDR3 is TGTGCCAGCAGCCCGGAATACAGGGGTGCGGGTGGGGCTTTCTTT. Amino acid sequence: CASSPEYRGAGGAFF.

V is TRBV28 and J is TRBJ1-5, with TRBD1 matching over 7 bases. Germline CDR1 is MDHEN and CDR2 is SYDVKM. This CDR3 is 15 amino acids long. V shed 5 bases, J shed 2 bases, and the junction held 6 bases outside the gene matches. This chain's CDR3 is CASSVRGTRNQPQHF. CDR3 DNA: TGTGCCAGCAGTGTCAGGGGGACCCGCAATCAGCCCCAGCATTTT.

The chain has TRBV6-6 and TRBJ1-1, with 7 bases aligning to TRBD1. In germline, CDR1 is MNHNY, CDR2 SVGAGI (reference sequence). V dropped 5 bases and J dropped 1; count of bases not matched to a gene: 10. The CDR3 is 16 amino acids. The CDR3 DNA reads as TGTGCCAGCAGTACCTTTTGGGGGACAGCGAACACTGAAGCTTTCTTT. It codes for CASSTFWGTANTEAFF.

This clonotype was counted only a few times. The V gene is TRBV2, the J gene TRBJ1-1; no clear D. Germline V gene lookup returns CDR1 SNHLY and CDR2 FYNNEI. This CDR3 contains 14 residues. Trimming took off 9 bases at V and 3 bases at J, with 17 bases between the two ends. The CDR3 DNA reads TGTGCCAGAAGGCGGGGTGAGGCAGACACTGAAGCTTTCTTT. The encoded protein is CARRRGEADTEAFF.

This clonotype was observed a few times. This chain links TRBV24-1 with TRBJ2-2; D may be TRBD2 (6 bases). V was cut by 4 bases and J by 5 bases, with 19 bases left in between. The CDR3 runs 17 residues. Germline CDR1 KGHDR, CDR2 SFDVKD. Written as DNA, the CDR3 is TGTGCCACCAGTGACCGGAGAGGAGGGATACGAACCGGGGAGCTGTTTTTT. Amino acids: CATSDRRGGIRTGELFF.

This clonotype was observed a few times. The chain links TRBV10-3 to TRBJ2-2, with TRBD2 matching 9 bases. Looked up from germline, CDR1 is ENHRY and CDR2 is SYGVKD. This CDR3 spans 15 amino acids. V shed 10 bases, J shed 0 bases, and the junction held 6 bases outside the gene matches. The CDR3 loop is CATLAGPPNTGELFF. CDR3 DNA sequence: TGTGCCACCCTAGCGGGGCCCCCGAACACCGGGGAGCTGTTTTTT.

This chain links TRBV7-9 with TRBJ2-2, with TRBD2 as a possible D gene (6 bases). Trimming stripped 0 bases from V and 6 bases from J, with 17 bases between. Germline V gives CDR1 SEHNR, CDR2 FQNEAQ (reference sequence). The CDR3 is 17 residues long. The CDR3 reads CASSLALQRVRAGELFF. Written as DNA, the CDR3 is TGTGCCAGCAGCTTAGCGTTACAGCGGGTACGCGCCGGGGAGCTGTTTTTT.

Concerning this clonotype itself: This sequence may be a read error, since a much larger clone differs from it by one base. V is TRBV10-3 and J is TRBJ1-2; no clear D gene. Germline V lookup: CDR1 ENHRY, CDR2 SYGVKD. Trimming cost V 5 bases and J 8 bases, with 15 bases left between them. The length of the CDR3 is 13 residues. Here the CDR3 reads CAISPSIGGGYTF. CDR3 coding DNA: TGTGCCATCAGTCCGTCGATCGGTGGCGGCTACACCTTC.

This chain links TRBV15 with TRBJ1-1; no clear D gene. V was clipped by 0 bases and J by 1 base, with 9 bases between them. The CDR3 has 15 residues. Germline CDR1 reads LNHNV; CDR2 reads YYDKDF (reference sequence). The CDR3 bases are TGTGCCACCAGCAGAGATCGACGGCAGAACACTGAAGCTTTCTTT. Its protein product is CATSRDRRQNTEAFF. Full variable domain (missing parts from reference TRBV15 and TRBJ1-1): DAMVIQNPRYQVTQFGKPVTLSCSQTLNHNVMYWYQQKSSQAPKLLFHYYDKDFNNEADTPDNFQSRRPNTSFCFLDIRSPGLGDTAMYLCATSRDRRQNTEAFFGQGTRLTVV.

The chain is built from TRBV29-1 and TRBJ2-7; tentatively, D is TRBD2 (5 bases). V was clipped by 8 bases and J by 5 bases, with 16 bases between them. The length of the CDR3 is 12 residues. The V gene's germline CDR1 is SQVTM and CDR2 ANQGSEA. This chain's CDR3 is CSPVGDRNEQYF. As DNA, the CDR3 is TGCAGCCCAGTCGGGGATCGTAACGAGCAGTACTTC.

The table lists this clonotype with a few counts. The chain links TRBV14 to TRBJ1-1; D is undetermined. This CDR3 has 15 residues. Trimming pared 1 base from V and 3 bases from J, leaving 12 bases between. CDR1 and CDR2 from the germline V gene are SGHDN and FVKESK. This chain's CDR3 is CASSQGGRVYTEAFF. The CDR3 DNA follows: TGTGCCAGCAGCCAAGGAGGGAGGGTTTACACTGAAGCTTTCTTT.

V gene TRBV5-1 combines with J gene TRBJ2-3; 7 bases match TRBD1. Trimming at V came to 2 bases and at J to 2 bases, leaving 8 bases not matched to a gene. Germline V gene lookup returns CDR1 SGHRS and CDR2 YFSETQ. The CDR3 consists of 16 residues. CDR3 protein: CASSFMRQGYTDTQYF. CDR3 bases: TGCGCCAGCAGCTTTATGCGACAGGGATACACAGATACGCAGTATTTT. Supplemented by reference TRBV5-1 and TRBJ2-3, the full variable domain reads KAGVTQTPRYLIKTRGQQVTLSCSPISGHRSVSWYQQTPGQGLQFLFEYFSETQRNKGNFPGRFSGRQFSNSRSEMNVSTLELGDSALYLCASSFMRQGYTDTQYFGPGTRLTVL.

This clonotype was recorded many times. The gene calls are TRBV20-1 and TRBJ1-2; TRBD1 agrees at 8 bases. The junction had 1 base not matched to a gene; V was cut back by 1 base and J by 3 bases. From germline, CDR1 is DFQATT and CDR2 SNEGSKA (reference sequence). This CDR3 has 13 residues. CDR3 region: CSARATGDYGYTF. The DNA of the CDR3 is TGCAGTGCTAGAGCGACAGGGGACTATGGCTACACCTTC.

This clonotype was counted many times. The chain is built from TRBV9 and TRBJ1-2; D may be TRBD1 (6 bases). CDR1 is SGDLS and CDR2 is YYNGEE in the germline V gene. The V end lost 0 bases, the J end lost 0 bases, and 9 bases lay between the germline ends. The length of the CDR3 is 15 residues. The CDR3 nucleotides are TGTGCCAGCAGCGTAGCGGACAGCACTAACTATGGCTACACCTTC. Translating gives CASSVADSTNYGYTF.

This clonotype was recorded many times. The J gene is TRBJ2-7, the V gene TRBV10-3, with D unclear. The germline V and J ends were trimmed by 0 bases and 3 bases, with 9 bases remaining between them. The CDR3 loop spans 14 amino acids. CDR1 is ENHRY and CDR2 is SYGVKD in the germline V gene. CDR3 loop: CAISESWSNYEQYF. The CDR3 DNA sequence: TGTGCCATCAGTGAGTCCTGGAGTAACTACGAGCAGTACTTC.

This rearrangement joins TRBV19 to TRBJ2-5; D remains unclear. Germline V lookup: CDR1 LNHDA, CDR2 SQIVND (reference sequence). This CDR3 contains 14 residues. Deletions cut 3 bases from V and 2 bases from J, with 10 bases between. CDR3 loop: CASSIQVGQETQYF. The CDR3 DNA reads as TGTGCCAGTAGTATCCAGGTGGGGCAAGAGACCCAGTACTTC.

Concerning this clonotype: A read error is possible here, since a much larger clone lies one base away. The chain has TRBV20-1 and TRBJ2-7; tentatively, D is TRBD1 (6 bases). Looked up from germline, CDR1 is DFQATT and CDR2 is SNEGSKA (reference sequence). This CDR3 is built from 12 residues. Here the CDR3 DNA reads TGCAGTGCGGGGGACACCTCCTACGGGCAGTACTTC. Protein: CSAGDTSYGQYF.